This TCR beta chain was sequenced during a study of memory CD8 T cells in hepatitis C reinfection (dated by TCRdb to the late 2010s). Some background on the complete study: Of the five donors, three spontaneously resolved two consecutive HCV infections, and two cleared a primary infection but developed chronic infection after reinfection. A case counted as HCV reinfection when an HCV RNA test came back positive after two negative tests taken at least 60 days apart. Samples for the late or post reinfection period were taken 12 to 24 weeks after reinfection was detected. The study tracked the TCR beta repertoire of virus-specific CD8 T cells longitudinally across an HCV reinfection episode in several donors. Between the late 2000s and the early 2010s, roughly five reinfection cases that had stored pre-reinfection samples were identified. Participants who had resolved a prior HCV infection were followed every 3 months in the reinfection study. The investigation overall reported the following: Because only a few donors were included, definitive conclusions about public clonotypes linked to secondary clearance were beyond the reach of the study.

CDR1 and CDR2, per the germline V gene, are SGHVS and FQNEAQ. Including the terminal cysteine and phenylalanine, the CDR3 comprises 15 residues. The kept DNA is CDR3 alone, 45 bases in frame from the first base. Trimming accounts for 5 bases at V and 4 bases at J, while the number of junction bases matched to no gene is 10. Points on this clone: Its antigen remains undetermined. No much larger clone exists at a distance of one base, and base qualities are not known.

Receptor libraries were prepared by the immunoSEQ multiplex PCR assay. Genomic DNA was pulled from the sorted cells, and the automated high-throughput method of Adaptive Biotechnologies was used to sequence the TCR beta V, D and J regions. A two-step, bias-controlled multiplex PCR was used to amplify the CDR3 regions. An Illumina instrument was used to sequence the amplified TCR beta libraries. Per the authors' processing: Demultiplexed reads were processed to lower amplification and sequencing bias, and the IMGT database was used to assign CDR3 sequences to gene families. ImmunoSEQ software version 2.0 was used to analyze the repertoire data. Clonotype lists were filtered to remove out-of-frame sequences as well as sequences containing stop codons in the CDR3. Clonotypes with a frequency below 0.01% were excluded because such low-frequency clonotypes corresponded to less than one cell. To get richness, observed richness was divided by input cell number, while evenness came from dividing Shannon entropy by log observed richness. To measure repertoire diversity and how similar the repertoire was between time points, Simpson diversity and Morisita-Horn overlap indices were applied. Each clonotype was placed into one of four groups: dominant (>1%), sub-dominant (0.5-0.99%), low abundance (0.1-0.49%) or lowest abundance (<0.1%). For the germline index, total nucleotide additions were subtracted from total CDR3 length, and that difference was then divided by total CDR3 length. The table comes from immuneACCESS by way of TCRdb, which keeps in-frame sequences with V and J called. Part of the clones is missing from these tables; in studies checked, under half for an unresolved V gene and the rest for unknown reasons. For V, J and clone size, that table is used; D and trimming come from the DNA. This sample lists about 46,000 clones; 89% were detected once. Roughly 0.7% of the sample rests with the top ten.

Read against the paper, the sample's time point label means: late/post reinfection, 12 to 24 weeks after detection. Sorted cells were sequenced directly ex vivo, with no in vitro expansion before TCR sequencing. The donors were people who inject drugs and were enrolled in Canada's Montreal Acute Hepatitis C Cohort Study (HEPCO). Total naive CD8 T cells, sorted as viable CD3+ CD8+ CD45RO-, came from two donors at all three reinfection time points as controls. Before sorting, cryopreserved peripheral blood mononuclear cells were thawed and CD8 T cells were purified from those thawed cells. CD8 T cells were enriched by negative selection with the MACS CD8+ T cell Isolation Kit. Cells were sorted on a BD FACSAria II sorter running FACSDiva software, and FlowJo was used to analyze the data.

This sequence uses TRBV7-8 and TRBJ2-5, and TRBD1 aligns with 7 junction nucleotides. The sample consisted of naive CD8+ T cells sorted from blood. The cell subset or site label, as the study defines it: total naive CD8+CD45RO- T cells. This clonotype originated in a young man with hepatitis C virus infection. The DNA sequence is TGTGCCAGCAGCCCTCCCGACAGGGTTGGAGAGACCCAGTACTTC. Translated, this is CASSPPDRVGETQYF.